The 27 T cell receptor beta chains presented below share a single source sample, sequenced in a study of cytomegalovirus exposure and HLA in healthy donors. With 60 Vbeta and 13 Jbeta primers, the PCR was carried out. Clones were sequenced by immunoSEQ multiplex PCR, and TCRdb holds only the in-frame ones, with some missing. The data hold around 92,000 clones, with around 79% observed a single time. The sample consisted of PBMCs. Source of these receptors: a woman between 65 and 79 years old in good health and CMV-seropositive.

This clone came up a few times. One end of the junction is discordant with germline, which a read error may explain. J is TRBJ2-3 and V is TRBV7-7, with D possibly TRBD2 on 5 matching bases. Germline CDR1 SSHAT, CDR2 FNYEAQ (reference sequence). This CDR3 comprises 15 residues. CDR3 in amino acids: CASSLGGQSTDTQYF. The CDR3 DNA reads TGTGCTAGCAGCTTAGGCGGGCAAAGCACAGATACGCAGTATTTT. Complete variable domain (other parts from reference TRBV7-7 and TRBJ2-3): GAGVSQSPRYKVTKRGQDVTLRCDPISSHATLYWYQQALGQGPEFLTYFNYEAQPDKSGLPSDRFSAERPEGSISTLTIQRTEQRDSAMYRCASSLGGQSTDTQYFGPGTRLTVL.

This chain joins TRBV14 and TRBJ2-2, with D maybe TRBD2 (5 bases). CDR3 length: 15 amino acids. CDR1 is SGHDN and CDR2 is FVKESK in the germline V gene. V was cut by 2 bases and J by 4 bases, with 11 bases left in between. CDR3 DNA: TGTGCCAGCAGCCAACACGGCCGGGGCACCGGGGAGCTGTTTTTT. Residues: CASSQHGRGTGELFF. Looking up the rest from reference TRBV14 and TRBJ2-2 gives the full variable domain: EAGVTQFPSHSVIEKGQTVTLRCDPISGHDNLYWYRRVMGKEIKFLLHFVKESKQDESGMPNNRFLAERTGGTYSTLKVQPAELEDSGVYFCASSQHGRGTGELFFGEGSRLTVL.

The chain is built from TRBV7-8 and TRBJ1-5, with TRBD1 as a possible D gene (5 bases). The V and J ends lost 5 bases and 4 bases respectively, with 9 bases between them. Germline loops: CDR1 SGHVS, CDR2 FQNEAQ. CDR3 length: 13 residues. The CDR3 spells CASSNSGNQPQHF. CDR3 nucleotides: TGTGCCAGCAGCAACTCAGGGAATCAGCCCCAGCATTTT.

This clone appeared a few times. CDR3 coding DNA: TGTGCCAGCAGTTACTCGCTTGGACAGGGCCACGAGCAGTACTTC. Translating gives CASSYSLGQGHEQYF. The chain joins TRBV6-6 to TRBJ2-7; TRBD1 matches at 8 bases. Germline values: CDR1 MNHNY, CDR2 SVGAGI (reference sequence). The CDR3 extends over 15 amino acids. V was pared by 0 bases and J by 5 bases, with 6 bases of the junction left unmatched.

CDR3 nucleotides: TGTGCCAGCAGCTGGGGGGGGCTCGAGAATTCACCCCTCCACTTT. The encoded protein is CASSWGGLENSPLHF. V and J are TRBV5-8 and TRBJ1-6; possible D gene TRBD1, 6 bases. Per the germline V gene, CDR1 is SGHTS and CDR2 is YDEGEE. Trimming left V 3 bases short and J 7 bases short, with 14 bases between. CDR3 size: 15 residues.

The rearrangement links TRBV4-1 to TRBJ2-7, with D maybe TRBD2 (6 bases). This CDR3 spans 15 amino acids. Germline V gene sequence: CDR1 MGHRA, CDR2 YSYEKL. V was clipped by 4 bases and J by 1 base, with 14 bases between them. The CDR3 reads CASSPIGGGSYEQYF. For the CDR3, the DNA is TGCGCCAGCAGCCCCATCGGGGGAGGTTCCTACGAGCAGTACTTC.

The chain carries TRBV29-1 and TRBJ2-7, with a weak D call TRBD2 (6 bases). There are 12 residues in the CDR3. Trimming shortened V by 7 bases and J by 4 bases, and 14 bases separated the two germline ends. The V gene's germline CDR1 is SQVTM and CDR2 ANQGSEA. The CDR3: CSGSRDSYEQYF. The CDR3 DNA reads TGCAGCGGCAGCCGGGACTCGTACGAGCAGTACTTC.

The chain carries TRBV29-1 and TRBJ1-1; 8 bases line up with TRBD1. This CDR3 spans 14 amino acids. J was trimmed by 3 bases and V by 7 bases; bases with no gene match: 10. The V gene's germline CDR1 is SQVTM and CDR2 ANQGSEA. The CDR3 protein is CSARGQGGDTEAFF. The DNA for the CDR3 is TGCAGCGCCCGTGGACAGGGCGGTGACACTGAAGCTTTCTTT.

The chain recombines TRBV29-1 with TRBJ2-5; weak D call: TRBD1 (6 bases). The last part of the DNA fits TRBJ2-7 better; the J call may be wrong. This CDR3 spans 13 amino acids. The germline V gene encodes CDR1 SQVTM and CDR2 ANQGSEA. The CDR3 loop reads CSALEGQTYEQYF. The DNA for the CDR3 is TGCAGCGCCTTAGAGGGACAAACCTACGAGCAGTACTTC.

The table lists this clone with a few counts. The chain uses TRBV5-1 and TRBJ1-5, with TRBD1 identical over 9 bases. Germline CDR1 is SGHRS and CDR2 is YFSETQ. Trimming took 0 bases from V and 5 from J; bases not matched to a gene: 3. CDR3 length: 15 amino acids. In DNA, the CDR3 is TGCGCCAGCAGCTTGGAGACAGGGGGGGATCAGCCCCAGCATTTT. Amino acids: CASSLETGGDQPQHF.

The V gene is TRBV5-1, the J gene TRBJ2-3; TRBD1 matches at 10 bases. J gave up 1 base and V 2 bases, and 4 bases lay outside the gene matches. This CDR3 contains 16 residues. The V gene's germline CDR1 is SGHRS and CDR2 YFSETQ. The CDR3 sequence: CASSLGQGVGTDTQYF. Written as DNA, the CDR3 is TGCGCCAGCAGCTTAGGACAGGGGGTGGGCACAGATACGCAGTATTTT.

The chain couples TRBV4-3 to TRBJ1-1; TRBD1 matches at 7 bases. J lost 4 bases, V lost 2 bases, and 4 bases had no gene match. CDR3 length: 14 amino acids. Germline V CDR1 and CDR2: LGHNA, YSLEER. The CDR3 reads CASSQQGVITEAFF. The CDR3, as DNA: TGCGCCAGCAGCCAACAGGGGGTTATCACTGAAGCTTTCTTT.

A few counts support this clone. The V gene is TRBV18, the J gene TRBJ2-7; 7 bases agree with TRBD1. The ends lost 4 bases at V and 0 bases at J; junction bases unmatched: 6. The CDR3 sequence is 15 residues long. Looked up from germline, CDR1 is KGHSH and CDR2 is LQKENI. CDR3 sequence reads: CASSQLGQTSYEQYF. The CDR3 DNA follows: TGTGCCAGCTCACAGCTGGGACAGACCTCCTACGAGCAGTACTTC.

V gene TRBV2 combines with J gene TRBJ1-1, with 7 bases that match TRBD1. Trimming at V came to 3 bases and at J to 10 bases, leaving 5 bases not matched to a gene. The length of the CDR3 is 12 residues. Germline values: CDR1 SNHLY, CDR2 FYNNEI. DNA for the CDR3: TGTGCCAGCAGTGAGGTGGCAGGGGGAGCTTTCTTT. It yields the protein CASSEVAGGAFF.

The chain uses TRBV5-5 and TRBJ2-3; TRBD1 agrees at 12 bases. V lost 4 bases, J lost 0 bases, and 6 bases stayed unmatched. The CDR3 extends over 17 amino acids. CDR1 is SGHKS, CDR2 YYEKEE, per germline (reference sequence). For the CDR3, the DNA is TGTGCCAGCAGCCTCGGGACAGGGGGCACGAGCACAGATACGCAGTATTTT. Translated: CASSLGTGGTSTDTQYF.

This chain links TRBV6-1 with TRBJ2-3; D remains unclear. Looked up from germline, CDR1 is MNHNS and CDR2 is SASEGT. V was pared by 4 bases and J by 3 bases, with 14 bases between. This CDR3 contains 15 residues. CDR3 DNA: TGTGCCAGCAGTGTAACGATCCGGGTTACAGATACGCAGTATTTT. Amino acid sequence: CASSVTIRVTDTQYF.

V gene TRBV10-2 combines with J gene TRBJ2-3; TRBD2 aligns across 7 bases. Trimming took 0 bases from V and 4 from J; bases not matched to a gene: 7. Germline CDR1 WSHSY, CDR2 SAAADI. CDR3 length: 16 residues. The chain's CDR3 is CASSESGGPNPDTQYF. The CDR3 DNA follows: TGCGCCAGCAGTGAGTCGGGAGGGCCTAACCCAGATACGCAGTATTTT.

The chain couples TRBV11-2 to TRBJ2-1; perhaps TRBD1 as D (6 bases). This CDR3 is built from 14 residues. Per germline, CDR1 SGHAT and CDR2 FQNNGV. V gave up 6 bases and J gave up 6 bases, with 15 bases separating them. The CDR3 protein is CASRALQGGNEQFF. The DNA for the CDR3 is TGTGCCAGCAGGGCCTTACAGGGTGGCAATGAGCAGTTCTTC.

This clone has just a few counts. This chain's CDR3 is CASITAGGNTGELFF. The DNA of the CDR3 is TGTGCCAGCATAACCGCAGGGGGCAACACCGGGGAGCTGTTTTTT. The chain recombines TRBV28 with TRBJ2-2; 8 nucleotides agree with TRBD1. This CDR3 contains 15 residues. Germline trimming cut 7 bases from V and 2 bases from J; bases unmatched to any gene: 6. Germline V gene sequence: CDR1 MDHEN, CDR2 SYDVKM.

The chain joins TRBV27 to TRBJ2-7, with 9 bases fitting TRBD2. Germline V lookup: CDR1 MNHEY, CDR2 SMNVEV (reference sequence). Trimming removed 0 bases from V and 2 bases from J; junction bases left unmatched: 11. The CDR3 is 18 residues long. The CDR3 nucleotides read TGTGCCAGCAGTTTATCAACGGTAGCGGGAGTGAGGCCCTACGAGCAGTACTTC. This encodes CASSLSTVAGVRPYEQYF.

The V gene is TRBV10-3, the J gene TRBJ2-7; 9 positions match TRBD2. Germline V gene sequence: CDR1 ENHRY, CDR2 SYGVKD. V gave up 10 bases and J gave up 0 bases; unmatched junction bases: 10. The CDR3 is made up of 15 amino acids. In DNA, the CDR3 is TGTGCCACCGCCATAGCGGGAGCGGTCTCCTACGAGCAGTACTTC. Encoded protein: CATAIAGAVSYEQYF.

This clone turned up a few times. The V and J genes are TRBV6-5 and TRBJ1-2, with D possibly matching TRBD1 (6 bases). V lost 0 bases and J 8 bases, leaving 16 bases between the germline ends. Per germline, CDR1 MNHEY and CDR2 SVGAGI. This CDR3 spans 15 amino acids. This CDR3 reads CASSYSTWGREGYTF. In DNA, the CDR3 is TGTGCCAGCAGTTACTCGACATGGGGGCGCGAGGGCTACACCTTC.

The gene calls are TRBV4-2 and TRBJ2-7; D gene uncertain. Germline V gene lookup returns CDR1 LGHNA and CDR2 YNFKEQ. V was clipped by 2 bases and J by 0 bases, with 11 bases between them. This CDR3 contains 15 residues. This CDR3 reads CASSQYPQNSYEQYF. DNA for the CDR3: TGTGCCAGCAGCCAATACCCGCAGAACTCCTACGAGCAGTACTTC.

CDR3 bases: TGTGCCAGCAGCTTAGCGTGGACAGGGAGGACCGGGGAGCTGTTTTTT. Translating gives CASSLAWTGRTGELFF. The V and J genes are TRBV7-6 and TRBJ2-2, with 8 bases that match TRBD1. Losses at the gene ends were 0 bases for V and 5 bases for J; bases not matched to a gene: 5. The CDR3 sequence is 16 residues long. Germline CDR1 reads SGHVS; CDR2 reads FNYEAQ. The full variable domain, rest sourced from reference TRBV7-6 and TRBJ2-2, is GAGVSQSPRYKVTKRGQDVALRCDPISGHVSLYWYRQALGQGPEFLTYFNYEAQQDKSGLPNDRFSAERPEGSISTLTIQRTEQRDSAMYRCASSLAWTGRTGELFFGEGSRLTVL.

The chain employs TRBV25-1 and TRBJ2-7; the match to TRBD1 covers 7 bases. V trimming: 7 bases; J trimming: 5 bases; junction bases outside the gene matches: 8. The CDR3 runs 13 residues. Germline CDR1 and CDR2: MGHDK and SYGVNS. Written as DNA, the CDR3 is TGTGCCAGCATGAGGACAGGTGGTGACGAGCAGTACTTC. The encoded protein is CASMRTGGDEQYF.

This clone was picked up one time. The V gene is TRBV7-3, the J gene TRBJ2-1; 10 nucleotides align to TRBD1. V trimming: 2 bases; J trimming: 3 bases; junction bases outside the gene matches: 1. Germline V gives CDR1 SGHTA, CDR2 FQGTGA. This CDR3 region has 15 residues. CDR3 sequence: CASSLGTGVYNEQFF. The CDR3 nucleotides read TGTGCCAGCAGCTTAGGGACAGGGGTCTACAATGAGCAGTTCTTC.

In nucleotides, the CDR3 is TGTGCCAGCAGTTTTTCCGGGGGGCGGAGCACAGATACGCAGTATTTT. Amino acids: CASSFSGGRSTDTQYF. The chain combines TRBV6-5 with TRBJ2-3, with a possible D match to TRBD2 (7 bases). There are 16 residues in the CDR3. Germline lookup yields CDR1 MNHEY and CDR2 SVGAGI. Trimming pared 4 bases from V and 0 bases from J, leaving 14 bases between.